This T cell receptor (beta chain) was identified during a study of T cell responses to AZD1222 COVID-19 vaccine. Study results and limitations: Spike as a whole was targeted by vaccine-associated CD4 TCRs, dominant at 160-218 and 743-854. In the spike-specific TCR repertoire, nearly half reportedly target unmutated variant regions.

Using immunoSEQ multiplex PCR, the repertoire was profiled, and TCRdb retains in-frame clones only, with some absent. The sample holds fewer than 110,000 clones, around nine tenths seen once. V was pared by 5 bases and J by 3 bases, with 16 bases between. The CDR3 is made up of 15 amino acids. In germline, CDR1 is SGHVS, CDR2 FQNEAQ. Concerning this clone itself: Antigen: not known.

Second-dose intervals near 4 or 12 weeks were combined. Sequences were derived from peripheral blood, sampled 28 days after the second AZD1222 dose. The chain carries TRBV7-8 and TRBJ2-5, with a weak D call TRBD2 (6 bases). The receptor comes from an adult who received the AZD1222 COVID-19 vaccine. CDR3: CASSSPGVPKETQYF. The CDR3 DNA reads TGTGCCAGCAGCAGCCCGGGAGTCCCAAAAGAGACCCAGTACTTC.